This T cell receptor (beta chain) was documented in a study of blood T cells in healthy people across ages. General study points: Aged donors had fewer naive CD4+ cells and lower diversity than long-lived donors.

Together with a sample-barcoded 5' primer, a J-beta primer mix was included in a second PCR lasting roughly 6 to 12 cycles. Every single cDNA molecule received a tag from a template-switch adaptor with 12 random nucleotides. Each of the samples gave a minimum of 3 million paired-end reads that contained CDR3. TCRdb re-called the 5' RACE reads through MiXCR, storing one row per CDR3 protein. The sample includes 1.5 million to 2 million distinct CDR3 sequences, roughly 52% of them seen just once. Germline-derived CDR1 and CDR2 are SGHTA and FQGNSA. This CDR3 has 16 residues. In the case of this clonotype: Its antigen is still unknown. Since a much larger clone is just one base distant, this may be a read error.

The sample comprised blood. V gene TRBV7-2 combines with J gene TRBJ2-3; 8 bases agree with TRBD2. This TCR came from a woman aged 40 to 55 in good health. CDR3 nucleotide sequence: TGTGCCAGCAGCCCCCCCGGGACTAGGTCTCCAGAGACGCAGTATTTT. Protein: CASSPPGTRSPETQYF.